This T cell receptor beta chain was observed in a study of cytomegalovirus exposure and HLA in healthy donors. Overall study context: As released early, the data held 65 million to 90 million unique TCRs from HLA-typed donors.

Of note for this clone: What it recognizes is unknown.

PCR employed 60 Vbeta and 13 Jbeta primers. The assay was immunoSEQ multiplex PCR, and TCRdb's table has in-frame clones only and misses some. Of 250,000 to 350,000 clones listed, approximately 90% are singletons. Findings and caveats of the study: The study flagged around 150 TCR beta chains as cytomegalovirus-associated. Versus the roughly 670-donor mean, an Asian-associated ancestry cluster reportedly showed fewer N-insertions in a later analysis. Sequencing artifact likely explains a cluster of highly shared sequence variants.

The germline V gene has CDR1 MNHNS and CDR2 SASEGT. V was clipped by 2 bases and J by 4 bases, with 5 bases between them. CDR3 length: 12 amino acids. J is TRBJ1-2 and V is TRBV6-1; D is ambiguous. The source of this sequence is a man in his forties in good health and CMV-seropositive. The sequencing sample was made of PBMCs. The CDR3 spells CASSEPGYGYTF. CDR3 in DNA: TGTGCCAGCAGTGAACCAGGCTATGGCTACACCTTC.